The clone carrying this T cell receptor (beta chain) was seen a handful of times. This sample is part of a study of tumor-infiltrating lymphocytes in primary liver carcinoma. CDR1 and CDR2 (germline): MNHNS, SASEGT. The CDR3 runs 15 residues. V shed 7 bases and J shed 1 base, with 16 bases lying between them. Total RNA (approximately 450 ng) served as template for TCR beta cDNA synthesis primed by a constant-region primer. Amplification in three nested multiplex PCR rounds with slightly modified ARM-PCR gave rise to TCR beta libraries. Use of TRBV1-TRBV30 forward primers with a C-beta reverse primer characterized the first two PCR rounds, which lasted approximately 11 cycles each. TCRdb used MiXCR to reprocess the multiplex PCR reads, holding one entry per CDR3 protein. Seen here are about 96,000 distinct CDR3 sequences, roughly 70% observed once, and the top ten hold 25% to 35%. Co-extraction yielded RNA and DNA from around 20-30 mg of unsorted bulk tissue.

Sequenced material: tumor-adjacent normal liver tissue. The TCR sequence derives from a man aged 35-49 years with primary liver carcinoma and hepatitis B virus infection. This sequence joins TRBV6-1 and TRBJ1-2; D is undetermined. Here the CDR3 reads CASIPAAGDNYGYTF. In DNA form, the CDR3 reads TGTGCCAGCATCCCCGCGGCGGGCGATAACTATGGCTACACCTTC.